The present TCR beta chain was sequenced within a study of T cell changes during pregnancy in multiple sclerosis. Method: immunoSEQ multiplex PCR; TCRdb's copy keeps in-frame clones and lacks some. This sample carries about 75,000 clones, around 94% of them seen once, and the ten largest clones take 0.11% to 0.15%. The CDR3 loop spans 14 amino acids. Per the germline V gene, CDR1 is ENHRY and CDR2 is SYGVKD. V lost 4 bases and J lost 8, with 14 bases in between. The chain uses TRBV10-3 and TRBJ1-4; possibly TRBD1 for D (5 bases). The sample was CD4+ T cells from peripheral blood mononuclear cells, taken after pregnancy. This TCR derives from a female donor with multiple sclerosis, enrolled in a pregnancy study. The CDR3: CAISAHGGSEKLFF. Here the CDR3 DNA reads TGTGCCATCAGTGCCCACGGGGGAAGCGAAAAACTGTTTTTT.